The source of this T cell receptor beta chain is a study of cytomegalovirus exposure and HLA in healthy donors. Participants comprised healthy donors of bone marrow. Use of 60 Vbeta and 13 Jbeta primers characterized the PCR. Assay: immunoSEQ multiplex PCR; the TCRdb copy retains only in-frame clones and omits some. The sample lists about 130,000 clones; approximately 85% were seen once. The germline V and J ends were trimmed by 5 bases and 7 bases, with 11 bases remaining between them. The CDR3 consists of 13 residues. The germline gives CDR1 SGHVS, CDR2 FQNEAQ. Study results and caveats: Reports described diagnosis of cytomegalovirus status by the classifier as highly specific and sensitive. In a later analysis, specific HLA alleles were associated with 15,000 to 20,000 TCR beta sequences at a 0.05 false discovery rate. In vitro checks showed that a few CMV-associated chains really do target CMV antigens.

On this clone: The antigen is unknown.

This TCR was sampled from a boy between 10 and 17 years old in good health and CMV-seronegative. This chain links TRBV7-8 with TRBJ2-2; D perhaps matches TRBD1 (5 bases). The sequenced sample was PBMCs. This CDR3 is CASSTRVVGELFF. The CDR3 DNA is TGTGCCAGCAGCACCAGGGTGGTCGGGGAGCTGTTTTTT.